These 4 T cell receptor beta chains were sequenced from one sample in a study of T cells expressing NK-cell markers. For each CDR3 protein, TCRdb gives one entry from its re-call of the 5' RACE reads, without DNA. The listing contains about 260,000 distinct CDR3 sequences. The sample taken for sequencing was blood T cells: a sorted CD56 or NKG2C T cell subset, CD4+ or CD8+ T cells, or bulk PBMC T cells (not recorded which). The source of these receptors is a man aged 18 to 30 in good health.

The chain combines TRBV20-1 with TRBJ2-3; TCRdb names TRBD1, which stays unverified in the absence of DNA. The germline CDR1 and CDR2 sequences are DFQATT and SNEGSKA (reference sequence). The CDR3 totals 11 residues. This CDR3 is CSATGPRAQYF.

The chain's CDR3 is CASSHSGTSGYSYEQYF. The J gene is TRBJ2-7, the V gene TRBV4-2; the D gene TCRdb calls, TRBD2, cannot be checked with no DNA. The CDR3 runs 17 residues. Germline assignment: CDR1 LGHNA and CDR2 YNFKEQ.

J is TRBJ2-2 and V is TRBV29-1; TCRdb returns TRBD1, unconfirmable since there is no DNA. This CDR3 comprises 16 residues. The V gene's germline CDR1 is SQVTM and CDR2 ANQGSEA. The CDR3: CSVEGPRDRATGELFF.

The chain uses TRBV19 and TRBJ2-1; there is no DNA to check the TCRdb D call of TRBD1. This CDR3 spans 17 amino acids. Germline CDR1 is LNHDA and CDR2 is SQIVND (reference sequence). The CDR3 sequence is CASSSATWTGHYNEQFF.